This T cell receptor (beta chain) was sequenced in a study of shared clonotypes between healthy human individuals. Across the whole study: Each donor's CD4 naive and CD4 memory cells filled three plates apiece, CD8 naive two, and CD8 memory one.

General study results and limits: Estimated clonotype richness was generally higher in naive than memory subsets.

Negatively enriched CD4+ T cells were divided by CD45RA into naive and memory. Germline assignment: CDR1 SEHNR and CDR2 FQNEAQ (reference sequence). CDR3 length: 15 residues. With V trimmed by 4 bases and J by 4 bases, 9 bases remained unmatched. Data came from immunoSEQ multiplex PCR; TCRdb stores just in-frame clones and leaves some out. The data contain approximately 2.3 million clones, over 85% of them seen just once; the ten biggest clones take up 0.39%. A single count supports this clone. Its target is unknown. The TCR was taken from a man aged 18 to 30 in good health. Some clones in this sample may be carry-over from other donors' samples. V usage is TRBV7-9 and J usage is TRBJ2-5, with TRBD1 matching over 7 bases. The sequenced sample consisted of naive CD4+ T cells from PBMCs. Subset indicated: CD45RA+ positively selected. The CDR3 reads CASSSASSGGETQYF. The CDR3, as DNA: TGTGCCAGCAGCTCAGCTTCGTCAGGGGGAGAGACCCAGTACTTC.